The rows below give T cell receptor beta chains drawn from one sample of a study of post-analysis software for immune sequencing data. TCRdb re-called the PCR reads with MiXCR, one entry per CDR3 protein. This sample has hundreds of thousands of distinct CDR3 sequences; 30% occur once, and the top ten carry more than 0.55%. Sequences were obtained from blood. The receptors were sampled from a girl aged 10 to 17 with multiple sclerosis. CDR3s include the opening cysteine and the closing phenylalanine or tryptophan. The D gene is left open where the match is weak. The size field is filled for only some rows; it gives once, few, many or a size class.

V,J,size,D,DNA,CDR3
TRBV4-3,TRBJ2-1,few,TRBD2,TGCGCCAGCAGCCAAGGGTTCCCGGGACTAGGGTTGCAGGAGCAGTTCTTC,CASSQGFPGLGLQEQFF
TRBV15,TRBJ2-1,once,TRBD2,TGTGCCACCAGCGGGGGCGGGGCGGGAGGGACCTACAATGAGCAGTTCTTC,CATSGGGAGGTYNEQFF
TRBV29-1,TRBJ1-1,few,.,TGCAGCGTTGGTCTGGGGGCAAGTCGCACTGAAGCTTTCTTT,CSVGLGASRTEAFF
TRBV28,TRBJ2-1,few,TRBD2,TGTGCCAGCAGTGGGACTAGCGGGGAACTCATCCCCCGGGTCAATGAGCAGTTCTTC,CASSGTSGELIPRVNEQFF
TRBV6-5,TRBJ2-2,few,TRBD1,TGTGCCACCTCGAGGACAGGGAACACCGGGGAGCTGTTTTTT,CATSRTGNTGELFF
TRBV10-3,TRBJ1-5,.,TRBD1,TGTGCCATCAGGGACAGGGCTGGTGAAGGTCAGCCCCAGCATTTT,CAIRDRAGEGQPQHF
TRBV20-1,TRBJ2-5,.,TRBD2,TGCAGTGCACCAGGACTAGCGGGGCCTCCGGGGGAGACCCAGTACTTC,CSAPGLAGPPGETQYF
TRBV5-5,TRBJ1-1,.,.,TGTGCCAGCAGCTTGCGGCAGGGAGCGTCTGAAGCTTTCTTT,CASSLRQGASEAFF
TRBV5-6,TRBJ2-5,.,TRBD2,TGTGCCAGCAGCTTGGTCGCGGGAGGACTCCAAGAGACCCAGTACTTC,CASSLVAGGLQETQYF
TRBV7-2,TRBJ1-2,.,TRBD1,TGTGCCAGCAGCTTAGGTCCAGGGGGCGGCTATGGCTACACCTTC,CASSLGPGGGYGYTF
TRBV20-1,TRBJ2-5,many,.,TGCAGTGCTAGAGATTCCAGGGAGGTCCAAGAGACCCAGTACTTC,CSARDSREVQETQYF
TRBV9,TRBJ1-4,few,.,TGTGCCAGCAGCGTAGCTGCCAGGTTTCGAGGGGGAGAAAAACTGTTTTTT,CASSVAARFRGGEKLFF
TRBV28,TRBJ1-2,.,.,TGTGCCAGCAGTTCCCATCCGAGGGGAAACTATGGCTACACCTTC,CASSSHPRGNYGYTF
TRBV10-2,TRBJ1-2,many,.,TGCGCCAGCACCCCACAGGGCTTCAACTATGGCTACACCTTC,CASTPQGFNYGYTF
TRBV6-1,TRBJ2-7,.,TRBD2,TGTGCCAGCAGTAGGGGGGCACTAGCGGGAGGAGGATCCTACGAGCAGTACTTC,CASSRGALAGGGSYEQYF
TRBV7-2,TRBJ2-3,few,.,TGTGCCAGCAGCTTAGTCCAGAAGAGAAGCACAGATACGCAGTATTTT,CASSLVQKRSTDTQYF
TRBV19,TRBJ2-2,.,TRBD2,TGTGCCAGTAGTATAGGAGGCGGGGGAGCCAACACCGGGGAGCTGTTTTTT,CASSIGGGGANTGELFF
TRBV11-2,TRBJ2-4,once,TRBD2,TGTGCCAGCAGCTTAGTGTTTCGAGGCAAAGCGGGAGAGGGGAATCGTAACATTCAGTACTTC,CASSLVFRGKAGEGNRNIQYF
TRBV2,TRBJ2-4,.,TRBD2,TGTGCCAGCAGCGGGAGTGGAGCGGGGTTCGGCATTCAGTACTTC,CASSGSGAGFGIQYF
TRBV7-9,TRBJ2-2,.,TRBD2,TGTGCCACGCGGACTAGCCACGGGGAGCTGTTTTTT,CATRTSHGELFF
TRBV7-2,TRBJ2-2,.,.,TGTGCCAGCACTCGAGCCGTCACCGGGGAGCTGTTTTTT,CASTRAVTGELFF
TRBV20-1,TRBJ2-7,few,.,TGCAGTGCTAGAGACCGAACGGGCTACGAGCAGTACTTC,CSARDRTGYEQYF
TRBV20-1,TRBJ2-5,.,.,TGCAGTGCTTTTCACCCCCGGACGGTCCGGAGGGAGACCCAGTACTTC,CSAFHPRTVRRETQYF
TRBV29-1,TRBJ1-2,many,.,TGCAGCGTTGAAAAGGCTCCCGGCGCCCTTGGCTACACCTTC,CSVEKAPGALGYTF